This TCR beta chain was captured in a study of cytotoxic CD8 clonotypes in ibrutinib-treated CLL. About the research overall: Investigators reported some 24 partial and 2 complete responses; after median roughly 70 months, about 15 patients remained remitted and some 12 progressed.

Study outcomes and limitations: The clonality rise at ibrutinib response reflected private clonotype expansion.

In germline, CDR1 is SGHVS, CDR2 FNYEAQ. V shed 8 bases and J 2 bases; nucleotides not matched to a gene: 2. This CDR3 spans 13 amino acids. A 1 in 200,000 to 1 in 1 million T cell depth was the sequencing target. Sequenced by immunoSEQ multiplex PCR; TCRdb stores in-frame clones only, minus some. Among fewer than 25,000 clones, 65% to 75% were seen once, and the ten largest hold about 30%. On this clone: Its specificity is not known.

This chain uses TRBV7-6 with TRBJ1-3; 8 bases map to TRBD1. The TCR sequence derives from a human donor with chronic lymphocytic leukemia. The specimen was PBMCs, collected after 24 months of ibrutinib treatment. The CDR3 region is CASQGAAGNTIYF. The CDR3, as DNA: TGTGCCAGCCAGGGGGCAGCTGGAAACACCATATATTTT.